The subject of this entry is one T cell receptor beta chain. This record comes from a study of blood T cell repertoires in COVID-19. Background on the study: From the United States, Italy and Spain came samples of acute and convalescent COVID-19. The analysed material was cDNA or gDNA that came from T cells, B-cell-depleted T cells, or PBMCs.

Authors' analysis steps: Reference gene primer amplification in the assay estimated nucleated cell counts. Measured with immunoSEQ multiplex PCR; TCRdb has only the in-frame clones, and not every one. V and J calls and clone size come straight from that table; D and trimming were deduced from the DNA. The sample consists of around 13,000 clones, under 90% of them appearing once. The sequence was obtained from a woman aged 55-75 years with acute or convalescent COVID-19. The sequenced sample was peripheral blood.

CDR3 loop: CASSSYELTDTQYF. The CDR3 DNA reads TGTGCCAGCAGCTCATACGAACTCACAGATACGCAGTATTTT. The chain recombines TRBV5-4 with TRBJ2-3; D is unresolved. The CDR3 has 14 amino acids. V lost 3 bases, J lost 2 bases, and 10 bases lay in between. Germline V CDR1 and CDR2: SGHNT, YYREEE (reference sequence).